This TCR beta chain was sequenced in a study of regulatory T cells in long-lasting Graves disease. Study-wide findings and caveats: Patients whose Graves' disease persisted exhibited lower TCR diversity than those newly diagnosed.

Relying on iRepertoire HTBI primers and Arm-PCR of CDR3 regions, the team built TCR beta libraries. TCRdb reanalysed the multiplex PCR reads using MiXCR and keeps one entry per CDR3 protein. The table has hundreds of thousands of distinct CDR3 sequences, 15% to 20% seen once. This clonotype was seen repeatedly, ten times or more. Its antigen is unidentified. Regarding time point: newly diagnosed GD, antithyroid drugs for less than 3 months. The TCR library was made from RNA extracted from PBMCs. Germline loops: CDR1 ENHRY, CDR2 SYGVKD. The CDR3 has 14 amino acids. Trimming removed 0 bases from V and 3 bases from J, with 8 bases in between. These same records also appear under a second study, on T cells in Graves' hyperthyroidism and ophthalmopathy. That paper states: The HTBI primer set served for first-round RT-PCR of the TCR CDR3.

The material was peripheral blood mononuclear cells (PBMCs), obtained at new diagnosis, from a patient treated with antithyroid drugs. V is TRBV10-3 and J is TRBJ1-1; the D gene is possibly TRBD1 (6 bases). This receptor was obtained from a woman aged 30 to 39 with Graves disease. CDR3 DNA sequence: TGTGCCATCAGTGAGTCTCAGGGGTACACTGAAGCTTTCTTT. Its translation: CAISESQGYTEAFF.